In its sample, the clone carrying this TCR beta chain was seen a few times. Antigen unknown. CDR3 size: 13 residues. V shed 3 bases and J 4 bases; nucleotides not matched to a gene: 3. The V gene's germline CDR1 is GTSNPN and CDR2 SVGIG (reference sequence). These data are taken from a study of cytomegalovirus exposure and HLA in healthy donors. Study-level findings and limits: In an earlier analysis, in roughly 580 donors, most V segments appeared productive either ~87% or ~30% of the time. Association of roughly 18,000 TCR beta sequences with HLA alleles was found at 0.05 false discovery rate in a later analysis.

PCR amplification relied on 60 Vbeta primers (plus 13 Jbeta primers). Sequencing was performed with immunoSEQ multiplex PCR; in TCRdb, only in-frame clones are kept and a portion is missing. The sample lists some 84,000 clones, 55% to 65% occurring once. The rearrangement uses TRBV30 and TRBJ2-7; 10 bases agree with TRBD1. This TCR was recovered from a woman aged 40 to 49 in good health and CMV-seropositive. What was sequenced was PBMCs. Written as DNA, the CDR3 is TGTGCCTGGAGCAGGACAGGGGGGTACGAGCAGTACTTC. It codes for CAWSRTGGYEQYF.